The entry below describes one T cell receptor (beta chain). These data originate in a study of HIV-infected children after antiretroviral therapy interruption. Treatment noted: PENTA 11 planned treatment interruption arm or continuous ART arm. Unique molecular identifiers were included in an RNA-based 3' RACE TCR library. TCRdb reprocessed the 3' RACE reads with MiXCR, giving one entry per CDR3 protein. In the table there are around 50,000 distinct CDR3 sequences, 4.3% of which are singletons. Germline V gives CDR1 ENHRY, CDR2 SYGVKD. This CDR3 spans 16 amino acids. The J segment lost 1 base and the V segment lost 2 bases, leaving 3 bases of the junction unmatched.

This clonotype originated in a pool of human donors with HIV. Sequencing was performed on CD45RA+ CD4+ T cells from PBMCs, pooled from several time points, taken from a donor given antiretroviral therapy, either interrupted or continuous. Subset defined: naive CD4+ CD45RA+ CD45RO- T cells. The chain uses TRBV10-3 and TRBJ2-3; 10 positions agree with TRBD2. CDR3 sequence: CAISEPTSGGTDTQYF. The CDR3 region has the DNA TGTGCCATCAGTGAGCCTACTAGCGGGGGCACAGATACGCAGTATTTT.